This entry lists 21 T cell receptor beta chains sequenced from one sample in a study of control samples from healthy donors and cancer patients. This table comes from immunoSEQ multiplex PCR, and its TCRdb copy is limited to in-frame clones, with some not included. The sample includes around 120,000 clones, around 89% of them seen just once. The specimen was blood. These receptors were collected from a man aged 40-49 years in good health.

The chain links TRBV29-1 to TRBJ1-1; D is ambiguous. The CDR3 covers 11 residues. Between the trimmed V and J ends, which lost 5 bases and 1 base, there was a span of 5 bases. The germline CDR1 and CDR2 sequences are SQVTM and ANQGSEA. This CDR3 reads CSVLGNTEAFF. CDR3 DNA: TGCAGCGTTTTAGGGAACACTGAAGCTTTCTTT. Based on the CDR3 plus reference TRBV29-1 and TRBJ1-1, the full variable domain is SAVISQKPSRDICQRGTSLTIQCQVDSQVTMMFWYRQQPGQSLTLIATANQGSEATYESGFVIDKFPISRPNLTFSTLTVSNMSPEDSSIYLCSVLGNTEAFFGQGTRLTVV.

The V call is TRBV19, the J call TRBJ1-6; possible D gene TRBD1, 5 bases. This CDR3 has 13 residues. Germline values: CDR1 LNHDA, CDR2 SQIVND (reference sequence). V shed 6 bases and J shed 9 bases, with 12 bases lying between them. CDR3 coding DNA: TGTGCCAGTAGCAGGACGGGGGGTTCACCCCTCCACTTT. Translated: CASSRTGGSPLHF.

A few counts support this clone. CDR3 sequence (DNA): TGTGCCAGCAGTAGCTCTGCGGCAGGGGGGAGTTACGAGCAGTACTTC. Its protein product is CASSSSAAGGSYEQYF. V is TRBV28 and J is TRBJ2-7; maybe TRBD1 (7 bases). This CDR3 is built from 16 residues. V was cut by 5 bases and J by 4 bases, with 21 bases left in between. CDR1 and CDR2 (germline): MDHEN, SYDVKM. The variable domain in full, with the rest retrieved from reference TRBV28 and TRBJ2-7, is DVKVTQSSRYLVKRTGEKVFLECVQDMDHENMFWYRQDPGLGLRLIYFSYDVKMKEKGDIPEGYSVSREKKERFSLILESASTNQTSMYLCASSSSAAGGSYEQYFGPGTRLTVT.

The V gene is TRBV18, the J gene TRBJ1-1; D may be TRBD1 (6 bases). Germline V gene lookup returns CDR1 KGHSH and CDR2 LQKENI. V was pared by 6 bases and J by 4 bases, with 12 bases between. This CDR3 comprises 13 residues. The CDR3 loop is CASSLIGGTEAFF. As DNA, the CDR3 is TGTGCCAGCTCCCTCATAGGGGGCACTGAAGCTTTCTTT.

V is TRBV30 and J is TRBJ2-5; 7 nucleotides line up with TRBD2. With 8 bases clipped from V and 2 bases from J, the junction kept 8 bases outside the gene matches. CDR1 GTSNPN and CDR2 SVGIG come from the germline V gene (reference sequence). There are 13 residues in the CDR3. In DNA form, the CDR3 reads TGTGCCGTACAGATAGCGGGTCAAGAGACCCAGTACTTC. Translated: CAVQIAGQETQYF.

The chain recombines TRBV19 with TRBJ1-1; weak D call: TRBD1 (5 bases). V gave up 3 bases and J gave up 1 base, with 6 bases separating them. There are 13 residues in the CDR3. Germline V CDR1 and CDR2: LNHDA, SQIVND (reference sequence). The CDR3 bases are TGTGCCAGTAGTATGGGGGGGAACACTGAAGCTTTCTTT. The encoded protein is CASSMGGNTEAFF.

This clone was observed a few times. The chain carries TRBV5-8 and TRBJ2-7, with a weak D call TRBD2 (6 bases). Per the germline V gene, CDR1 is SGHTS and CDR2 is YDEGEE. This CDR3 contains 17 residues. Trimming took off 5 bases at V and 0 bases at J, with 21 bases between the two ends. CDR3 bases: TGTGCCAGCAGAATCATGGACGCGGGGATGAGCTCCTACGAGCAGTACTTC. It yields the protein CASRIMDAGMSSYEQYF.

V usage is TRBV27 and J usage is TRBJ1-5; D not certain. From germline, CDR1 is MNHEY and CDR2 SMNVEV (reference sequence). Trimming left V 3 bases short and J 1 base short, with 7 bases between. This CDR3 contains 14 residues. CDR3 residues: CASSFWGSNQPQHF. The CDR3 DNA sequence: TGTGCCAGCAGTTTCTGGGGAAGCAATCAGCCCCAGCATTTT.

This chain uses TRBV10-1 with TRBJ2-1; tentatively, D is TRBD2 (6 bases). The CDR3 totals 16 residues. Looked up from germline, CDR1 is WNHNN and CDR2 is SYGVQD (reference sequence). V was trimmed by 0 bases and J by 3 bases, leaving 12 bases between them. CDR3 loop: CASSESSGSGYNEQFF. CDR3 nucleotides: TGCGCCAGCAGTGAGTCGTCAGGTAGCGGCTACAATGAGCAGTTCTTC.

This sequence joins TRBV11-2 and TRBJ1-6; possibly TRBD1 for D (6 bases). The CDR3 consists of 14 residues. CDR1 SGHAT and CDR2 FQNNGV come from the germline V gene. Trimming left V 5 bases short and J 6 bases short, with 11 bases between. The CDR3 nucleotides read TGTGCCAGCAGCCTAGGGGGATTTAATTCACCCCTCCACTTT. It is translated as CASSLGGFNSPLHF.

This chain uses TRBV7-3 with TRBJ1-2; 8 bases are shared with TRBD1. V shed 5 bases and J 3 bases; nucleotides not matched to a gene: 2. Germline CDR1 and CDR2: SGHTA and FQGTGA. CDR3 length equals 13 residues. The CDR3 sequence is CASSPGQDYGYTF. The CDR3 bases are TGTGCCAGCAGCCCGGGACAGGACTATGGCTACACCTTC.

This clone was detected only a few times. The chain employs TRBV5-1 and TRBJ1-2, with 7 bases lining up with TRBD1. V shed 4 bases and J 3 bases; nucleotides not matched to a gene: 9. The CDR3 is 15 residues long. Looked up from germline, CDR1 is SGHRS and CDR2 is YFSETQ. The CDR3 DNA reads as TGCGCCAGCAGCCCCCAAGGGGGCTTCGACTATGGCTACACCTTC. Translation gives CASSPQGGFDYGYTF.

V and J are TRBV15 and TRBJ1-1, with D perhaps TRBD1 (6 bases). Trimming left V 5 bases short and J 0 bases short, with 13 bases between. This CDR3 spans 15 amino acids. Germline CDR1 reads LNHNV; CDR2 reads YYDKDF (reference sequence). CDR3 sequence reads: CATSGYRAMNTEAFF. The DNA of the CDR3 is TGTGCCACCAGCGGATACAGGGCGATGAACACTGAAGCTTTCTTT.

This clone was detected once. V gene TRBV6-2 or TRBV6-3 combines with J gene TRBJ2-7, with 8 positions matching TRBD2. This CDR3 is 16 amino acids long. After removal of 0 bases from V and 7 bases from J, the junction contained 11 bases not matched to a gene. Germline V CDR1 and CDR2: MNHEY, SVGEGT. The CDR3 bases are TGTGCCAGCAGTTACTCGATGGGAGCGGGGGTATGGGAGCAGTACTTC. It encodes CASSYSMGAGVWEQYF.

The chain is built from TRBV7-2 and TRBJ1-1, with D hard to call. Trimming shortened V by 5 bases and J by 3 bases, and 10 bases separated the two germline ends. Germline V gives CDR1 SGHTA, CDR2 FQGNSA. The CDR3 runs 13 residues. The CDR3 DNA sequence: TGTGCCAGCAGCAAGGACGGATACACTGAAGCTTTCTTT. The encoded protein is CASSKDGYTEAFF.

The V and J genes are TRBV3-1 (or the pseudogene TRBV3-2) and TRBJ1-4, with TRBD1 matching over 8 bases. The V segment lost 1 base and the J segment 5 bases; nucleotides outside the gene matches: 3. Germline CDR1 LGHDT, CDR2 YNNKEL (reference sequence). This CDR3 is 15 amino acids long. This CDR3 is CASSQVTGGNEKLFF. The CDR3 bases are TGTGCCAGCAGCCAAGTTACAGGGGGGAATGAAAAACTGTTTTTT.

J is TRBJ1-6 and V is TRBV6-4; weak D call: TRBD1 (5 bases). Trimming cost V 6 bases and J 7 bases, with 13 bases left between them. The CDR3 totals 14 residues. Per the germline V gene, CDR1 is MRHNA and CDR2 is SNTAGT. CDR3 in DNA: TGTGCCAGCAGGCAGGGAGGTTCCAATTCACCCCTCCACTTT. Amino acid sequence: CASRQGGSNSPLHF.

This chain joins TRBV2 and TRBJ1-5; no clear D gene. The CDR3 runs to 15 residues. Looked up from germline, CDR1 is SNHLY and CDR2 is FYNNEI. V shed 1 base and J shed 0 bases, with 7 bases lying between them. The CDR3 DNA follows: TGTGCCAGCAGTGAAGACAGCTATAGCAATCAGCCCCAGCATTTT. This sequence encodes CASSEDSYSNQPQHF.

The rearrangement joins TRBV19 to TRBJ2-3; D is uncertain. The CDR3 loop spans 16 amino acids. Germline-derived CDR1 and CDR2 are LNHDA and SQIVND (reference sequence). V lost 3 bases and J lost 0, with 13 bases in between. The CDR3 reads CASSIIPITSTDTQYF. DNA for the CDR3: TGTGCCAGTAGTATTATCCCGATAACTAGCACAGATACGCAGTATTTT.

V and J are TRBV7-9 and TRBJ2-7, with D hard to call. The CDR3 has 12 amino acids. CDR1 is SEHNR and CDR2 is FQNEAQ in the germline V gene (reference sequence). Trimming pared 0 bases from V and 6 bases from J, leaving 6 bases between. CDR3 amino acids: CASSLALTEQYF. CDR3 DNA: TGTGCCAGCAGCTTAGCTCTGACCGAGCAGTACTTC.

The chain has TRBV19 and TRBJ2-2; D not certain. The V end was cut by 11 bases, the J end by 0 bases, with 10 bases between. The CDR3 totals 13 residues. The V gene's germline CDR1 is LNHDA and CDR2 SQIVND (reference sequence). CDR3 protein: CAAAHANTGELFF. The CDR3 DNA reads as TGTGCCGCAGCGCACGCGAACACCGGGGAGCTGTTTTTT.